The 4 T cell receptor beta chains in this list originate from one sample, sequenced in a study of T cells after yellow fever vaccination. TCRdb re-derived calls from the 5' RACE reads in MiXCR, one entry per CDR3 protein. The sample comprises about 160,000 distinct CDR3 sequences, about 7% of which are singletons, and approximately 2.5% rests with the top ten. The starting material was CD4+ T cells sorted from PBMCs, obtained about 5 days after the first yellow fever vaccination. The receptors stem from a man in his late teens or twenties who received the YFV17D yellow fever vaccine.

This clonotype was picked up one time. This may stem from a read error, because a much larger clone lies one nucleotide away. The rearrangement joins TRBV4-3 to TRBJ2-3; possibly TRBD2 for D (5 bases). The CDR3 spans 14 residues. Germline CDR1 is LGHNA and CDR2 is YSLEER. CDR3 bases: TGCGCCAGCAGCCAAGAACTAGAAACAGATATGCAGTATTTT. This encodes CASSQELETDMQYF.

This clonotype was counted many times. This chain links TRBV2 with TRBJ2-2; the D gene is possibly TRBD1 (5 bases). Per germline, CDR1 SNHLY and CDR2 FYNNEI. V was trimmed by 8 bases and J by 5 bases, leaving 15 bases between them. The CDR3 runs 14 residues. As DNA, the CDR3 is TGTGCCAGCGTGACCTGGACACCGACCGGGGAGCTGTTTTTT. This sequence encodes CASVTWTPTGELFF. Supplemented by reference TRBV2 and TRBJ2-2, the full variable domain reads EPEVTQTPSHQVTQMGQEVILRCVPISNHLYFYWYRQILGQKVEFLVSFYNNEISEKSEIFDDQFSVERPDGSNFTLKIRSTKLEDSAMYFCASVTWTPTGELFFGEGSRLTVL.

This clonotype has at least ten counts. The chain couples TRBV6-5 to TRBJ2-7, with 13 bases fitting TRBD2. Germline V gene lookup returns CDR1 MNHEY and CDR2 SVGAGI. This CDR3 comprises 16 residues. With V trimmed by 6 bases and J by 0 bases, 5 bases remained unmatched. CDR3 nucleotides: TGTGCCAGCAGGGGACTAGCGGGACAAAGCTCCTACGAGCAGTACTTC. Protein product: CASRGLAGQSSYEQYF.

Only a few counts were recorded for this clonotype. CDR3 loop: CASPPWAGGRAFF. CDR3 coding DNA: TGTGCCAGCCCTCCCTGGGCCGGGGGAAGAGCTTTCTTT. The rearrangement links TRBV6-1 to TRBJ1-1; TRBD1 is a possible D gene (5 bases). The CDR3 totals 13 residues. Trimming left V 8 bases short and J 10 bases short, with 20 bases between. The germline CDR1 and CDR2 sequences are MNHNS and SASEGT.